The next 17 T cell receptor beta chains were all read from a single sample in a study of CD8+CD57+ T cells in acquired aplastic anemia. TCR beta VDJ and CDR3 profiling used genomic DNA as template. MiXCR, applied by TCRdb to the reads, yields one record per CDR3 protein. This sample has 200,000 to 250,000 distinct CDR3 sequences, with roughly 45% found just once. The authors sequenced patients whose flow cytometry had shown CD8+CD57+ cell expansion. Sequencing was done on a sample of sorted CD4+, CD8+, or CD8+CD57+ T cells (not recorded which) from PBMCs. These receptors came from a human donor with aplastic anemia.

This clonotype was counted many times. This chain connects TRBV10-2 to TRBJ1-5; TRBD1 agrees at 7 bases. J was trimmed by 0 bases and V by 5 bases; bases with no gene match: 4. The CDR3 spans 15 residues. Germline-derived CDR1 and CDR2 are WSHSY and SAAADI. CDR3 residues: CASSNRGNSNQPQHF. In DNA form, the CDR3 reads TGCGCCAGCAGTAACAGGGGCAATAGCAATCAGCCCCAGCATTTT.

This clonotype was seen repeatedly, ten times or more. Here the CDR3 reads CASSENEGPPSYEQYF. CDR3 DNA sequence: TGTGCCAGCAGTGAGAACGAGGGGCCACCATCCTACGAGCAGTACTTC. This chain links TRBV2 with TRBJ2-7; D tentatively fits TRBD1 or TRBD2 (5 bases each). The CDR3 is 16 residues long. In germline, CDR1 is SNHLY, CDR2 FYNNEI. V lost 3 bases to trimming and J lost 1 base, with 16 bases between them.

The rearrangement joins TRBV7-2 to TRBJ2-2; tentatively, D is TRBD1 or TRBD2 (5 bases each). CDR1 and CDR2 from the germline V gene are SGHTA and FQGNSA. The CDR3 runs 16 residues. The ends were cut back, 5 bases at V and 4 bases at J, with 17 bases in the middle. The CDR3 DNA follows: TGTGCCAGCAGCCCGCTCGGAGGCAGGGTCACCGGGGAGCTGTTTTTT. Translation: CASSPLGGRVTGELFF.

The V gene is TRBV5-4, the J gene TRBJ2-7; possibly TRBD1 for D (5 bases). V was cut by 4 bases and J by 5 bases, with 19 bases left in between. In germline, CDR1 is SGHNT, CDR2 YYREEE (reference sequence). The CDR3 sequence is 15 residues long. The DNA of the CDR3 is TGTGCCAGCAGCCACATGCCCGCAGGGTTCCACGAGCAGTACGTC. Encoded protein: CASSHMPAGFHEQYV.

V is TRBV29-1 and J is TRBJ2-3, with D perhaps TRBD1 or TRBD2 (5 bases each). Between the trimmed V and J ends, which lost 7 bases and 5 bases, there was a span of 13 bases. Germline V gene sequence: CDR1 SQVTM, CDR2 ANQGSEA. The CDR3 is 12 residues long. This CDR3 reads CSARGAGDTQYF. CDR3 in DNA: TGCAGCGCAAGGGGTGCGGGAGATACGCAGTATTTT.

V and J are TRBV2 and TRBJ2-7; D is unclear. The length of the CDR3 is 15 residues. V was shortened by 6 bases and J by 2 bases, with 17 bases between the two germline ends. Germline V gene data show CDR1 as SNHLY and CDR2 as FYNNEI. The CDR3 here is CASRKGRQSTYEQYF. The DNA for the CDR3 is TGTGCCAGCAGGAAGGGCAGGCAATCCACCTACGAGCAGTACTTC.

V and J are TRBV10-3 and TRBJ2-1; 8 bases map to TRBD2. The CDR3 has 14 residues. V trimming: 3 bases; J trimming: 8 bases; junction bases outside the gene matches: 6. Germline CDR1 reads ENHRY; CDR2 reads SYGVKD. CDR3 coding DNA: TGTGCCATCAGTGACACTAGCGGTGGGTATGAGCAGTTCTTC. The encoded protein is CAISDTSGGYEQFF.

The chain joins TRBV2 to TRBJ1-5; D not resolved. Germline-derived CDR1 and CDR2 are SNHLY and FYNNEI. The germline V and J ends were trimmed by 5 bases and 5 bases, with 13 bases remaining between them. There are 14 residues in the CDR3. In DNA, the CDR3 is TGTGCCAGCAGTCCGTCGGAGGGTTATCAGCCCCAGCATTTT. It yields the protein CASSPSEGYQPQHF.

The V call is TRBV7-2, the J call TRBJ2-7; TRBD1 matches 7 bases. Germline V gene lookup returns CDR1 SGHTA and CDR2 FQGNSA. This CDR3 region has 14 residues. J was trimmed by 5 bases and V by 1 base; bases with no gene match: 5. The CDR3 loop reads CASSLGGQFDEQYF. DNA of the CDR3: TGTGCCAGCAGCTTAGGGGGACAGTTCGACGAGCAGTACTTC.

This clonotype came up many times. This chain uses TRBV12-3 or TRBV12-4 with TRBJ2-6, with 11 bases identical to TRBD2. This CDR3 contains 18 residues. V lost 5 bases and J lost 2; bases outside the gene matches: 8. The CDR3 DNA reads TGTGCCAGCAGTCTGTTTCTAGCGGGGGGTGCTGGGGCCAACGTCCTGACTTTC. It encodes CASSLFLAGGAGANVLTF.

This clonotype came up many times. The chain links TRBV6-2 or TRBV6-3 to TRBJ2-6; D gene unclear. CDR3 length: 13 residues. Trimming cost V 11 bases and J 4 bases, with 12 bases left between them. Germline CDR1 and CDR2: MNHEY and SVGEGT. CDR3 sequence: CACSGSGANVLTF. The CDR3 region has the DNA TGTGCCTGCTCCGGGTCGGGGGCCAACGTCCTGACTTTC.

This clonotype was detected ten times or more. The chain combines TRBV11-2 with TRBJ1-2, with a possible D match to TRBD1 (6 bases). The V gene's germline CDR1 is SGHAT and CDR2 FQNNGV. V shed 5 bases and J shed 6 bases, with 10 bases lying between them. This CDR3 contains 12 residues. The CDR3 DNA reads as TGTGCCAGCAGCCTGAACAGGGATGGCTACACCTTC. Amino acid sequence: CASSLNRDGYTF.

This CDR3 is CASSTRTGNIQYF. The DNA of the CDR3 is TGTGCCAGTAGTACCCGGACAGGAAACATTCAGTACTTC. This chain joins TRBV19 and TRBJ2-7; 7 bases agree with TRBD1. The DNA end is a closer match to TRBJ2-4, so the J assignment may be wrong. The CDR3 spans 13 residues. Germline CDR1 reads LNHDA; CDR2 reads SQIVND (reference sequence).

The chain is built from TRBV19 and TRBJ2-5, with TRBD2 identical over 7 bases. Germline lookup yields CDR1 LNHDA and CDR2 SQIVND (reference sequence). V lost 9 bases, J lost 5 bases, and 9 bases stayed unmatched. The CDR3 runs to 13 residues. CDR3 in DNA: TGTGCCAGCCGTCCCGGGACTAAGGAGACCCAGTACTTC. Translation gives CASRPGTKETQYF.

This clonotype appeared many times. The chain employs TRBV20-1 and TRBJ1-2; TRBD1 might be the D (5 bases). Trimming pared 3 bases from V and 7 bases from J, leaving 15 bases between. The germline gives CDR1 DFQATT, CDR2 SNEGSKA (reference sequence). This CDR3 has 13 residues. The CDR3 coding sequence is TGCAGTGCTAGTAGAGGGGCTGACCCTGGCTACACCTTC. This codes for CSASRGADPGYTF.

V gene TRBV12-3 or TRBV12-4 combines with J gene TRBJ1-1; TRBD1 aligns across 9 bases. V trimming: 6 bases; J trimming: 7 bases; junction bases outside the gene matches: 9. This CDR3 contains 14 residues. The CDR3, as DNA: TGTGCCAGCAGACGGACAGGGGTGTTTGTTGAAGCTTTCTTT. Amino acid sequence: CASRRTGVFVEAFF.

The chain employs TRBV20-1 and TRBJ2-2; D is perhaps TRBD2 (6 bases). The CDR3 has 13 residues. The germline gives CDR1 DFQATT, CDR2 SNEGSKA (reference sequence). The V and J ends lost 3 bases and 6 bases respectively, with 11 bases between them. The CDR3 sequence is CSASVREAGELFF. The CDR3 nucleotides read TGCAGTGCTAGCGTCAGGGAGGCCGGGGAGCTGTTTTTT.